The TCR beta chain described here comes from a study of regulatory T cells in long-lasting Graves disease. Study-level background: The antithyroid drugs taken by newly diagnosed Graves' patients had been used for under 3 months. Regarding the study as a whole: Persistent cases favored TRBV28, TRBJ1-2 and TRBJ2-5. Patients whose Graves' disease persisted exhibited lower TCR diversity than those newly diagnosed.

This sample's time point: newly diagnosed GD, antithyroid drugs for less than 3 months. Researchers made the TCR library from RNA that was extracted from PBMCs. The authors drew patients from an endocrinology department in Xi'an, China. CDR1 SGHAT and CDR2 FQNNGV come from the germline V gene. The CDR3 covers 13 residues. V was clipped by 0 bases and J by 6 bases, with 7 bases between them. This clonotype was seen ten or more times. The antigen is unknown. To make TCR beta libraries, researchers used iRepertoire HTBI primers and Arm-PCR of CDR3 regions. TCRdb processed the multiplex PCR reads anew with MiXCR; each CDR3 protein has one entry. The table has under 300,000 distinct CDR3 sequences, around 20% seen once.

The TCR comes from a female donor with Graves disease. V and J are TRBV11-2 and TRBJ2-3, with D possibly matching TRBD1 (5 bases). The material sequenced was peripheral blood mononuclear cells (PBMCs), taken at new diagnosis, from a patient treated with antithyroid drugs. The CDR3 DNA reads TGTGCCAGCAGCTTAGAGAACAGGGATACGCAGTATTTT. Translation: CASSLENRDTQYF. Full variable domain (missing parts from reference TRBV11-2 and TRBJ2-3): EAGVAQSPRYKIIEKRQSVAFWCNPISGHATLYWYQQILGQGPKLLIQFQNNGVVDDSQLPKDRFSAERLKGVDSTLKIQPAKLEDSAVYLCASSLENRDTQYFGPGTRLTVL.